This paragraph reports one TCR beta chain. The antigen is not known. The data derive from a study of OX40 agonist ivuxolimab in advanced cancers. The overall study: There were three patients with partial responses, one having hepatocellular carcinoma and two cutaneous melanoma. Study results and limitations: On average, CD8+ T cells had more expanded clones than CD4+.

Some clones are missing from TCRdb's copy, which holds only in-frame ones; the method was immunoSEQ multiplex PCR. The table has 70,000 to 95,000 clones, about 90% seen once. This receptor was identified in an adult with an advanced solid tumor such as melanoma, head and neck, liver or kidney cancer. This specimen consisted of CD4+ or CD8+ T cells sorted from blood, obtained in a trial of the OX40 agonist ivuxolimab.

As DNA, the CDR3 is TGTGCCAGCACCCCCCCAGCAGTACCTAATGAAAAACTGTTTTTT. It codes for CASTPPAVPNEKLFF. This chain links TRBV2 with TRBJ1-4; unclear D gene. Germline V CDR1 and CDR2: SNHLY, FYNNEI. The CDR3 loop spans 15 amino acids. Trimming took 7 bases from V and 3 from J, leaving 15 bases between them.